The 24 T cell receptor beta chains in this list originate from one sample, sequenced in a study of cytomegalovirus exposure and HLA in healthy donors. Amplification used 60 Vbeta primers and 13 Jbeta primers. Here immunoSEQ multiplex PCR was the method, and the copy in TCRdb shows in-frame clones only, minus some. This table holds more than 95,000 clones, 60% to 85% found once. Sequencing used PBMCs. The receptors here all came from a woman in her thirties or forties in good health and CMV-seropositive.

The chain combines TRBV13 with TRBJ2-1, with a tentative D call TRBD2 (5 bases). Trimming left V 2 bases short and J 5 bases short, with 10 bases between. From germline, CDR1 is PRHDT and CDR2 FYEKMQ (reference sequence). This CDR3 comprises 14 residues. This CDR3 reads CASSLFPGNNEQFF. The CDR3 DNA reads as TGTGCCAGCAGCTTATTCCCGGGGAACAATGAGCAGTTCTTC.

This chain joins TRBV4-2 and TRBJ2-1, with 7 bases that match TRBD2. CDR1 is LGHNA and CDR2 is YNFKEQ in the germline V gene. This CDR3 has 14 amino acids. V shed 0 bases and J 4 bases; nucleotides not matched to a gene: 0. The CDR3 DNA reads TGTGCCAGCAGCCAAGAAGCGGGGTACAATGAGCAGTTCTTC. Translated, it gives CASSQEAGYNEQFF.

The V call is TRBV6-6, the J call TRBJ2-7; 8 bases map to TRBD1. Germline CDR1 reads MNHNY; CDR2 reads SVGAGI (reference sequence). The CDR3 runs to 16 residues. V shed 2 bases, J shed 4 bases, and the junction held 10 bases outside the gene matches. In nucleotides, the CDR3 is TGTGCCAGCAGTTACCCCTGGACAGGGAATACATACGAGCAGTACTTC. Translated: CASSYPWTGNTYEQYF.

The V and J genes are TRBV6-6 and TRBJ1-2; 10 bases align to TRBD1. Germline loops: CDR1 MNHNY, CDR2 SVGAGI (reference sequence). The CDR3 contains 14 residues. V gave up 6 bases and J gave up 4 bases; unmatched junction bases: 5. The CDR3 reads CASRQGQGSYGYTF. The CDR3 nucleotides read TGTGCCAGCAGGCAGGGACAGGGGAGCTATGGCTACACCTTC.

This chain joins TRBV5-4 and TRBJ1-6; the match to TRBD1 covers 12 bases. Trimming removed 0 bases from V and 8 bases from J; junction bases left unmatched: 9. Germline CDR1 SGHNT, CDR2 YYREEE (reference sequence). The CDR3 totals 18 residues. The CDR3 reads CASSLAGTGGGGDSPLHF. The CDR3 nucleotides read TGTGCCAGCAGCTTGGCCGGGACAGGGGGCGGGGGGGATTCACCCCTCCACTTT.

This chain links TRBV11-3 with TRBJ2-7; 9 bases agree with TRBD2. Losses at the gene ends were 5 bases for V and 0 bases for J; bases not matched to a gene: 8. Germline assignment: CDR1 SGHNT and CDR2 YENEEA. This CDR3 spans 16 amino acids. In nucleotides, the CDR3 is TGTGCCAGCAGCCCGTCTAGGACTAGCGTCTCCTACGAGCAGTACTTC. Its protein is CASSPSRTSVSYEQYF.

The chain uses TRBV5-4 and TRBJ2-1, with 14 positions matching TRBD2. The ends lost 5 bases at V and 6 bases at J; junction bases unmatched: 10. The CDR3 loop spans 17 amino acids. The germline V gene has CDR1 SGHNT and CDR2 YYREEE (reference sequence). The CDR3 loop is CASRPGLAGGLINEQFF. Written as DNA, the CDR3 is TGTGCCAGCAGACCCGGACTAGCGGGGGGTCTTATCAATGAGCAGTTCTTC.

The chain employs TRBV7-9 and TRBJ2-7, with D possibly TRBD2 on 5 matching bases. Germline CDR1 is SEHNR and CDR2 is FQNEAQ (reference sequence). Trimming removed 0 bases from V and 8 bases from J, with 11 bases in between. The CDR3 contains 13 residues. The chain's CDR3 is CASSLARGIQQYF. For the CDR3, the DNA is TGTGCCAGCAGCTTAGCGCGAGGGATTCAGCAGTACTTC.

The CDR3 here is CSVPKGETQYF. The CDR3 DNA reads TGCAGTGTCCCAAAGGGGGAGACCCAGTACTTC. This chain connects TRBV20-1 to TRBJ2-5, with D perhaps TRBD1 (5 bases). Germline-derived CDR1 and CDR2 are DFQATT and SNEGSKA (reference sequence). V was pared by 7 bases and J by 5 bases, with 11 bases between. The CDR3 is made up of 11 amino acids.

CDR3 region: CASSASGSSGNTIYF. The CDR3 region has the DNA TGTGCCAGCAGCGCTTCAGGATCCTCTGGAAACACCATATATTTT. The chain joins TRBV9 to TRBJ1-3; D is ambiguous. The ends were cut back, 3 bases at V and 0 bases at J, with 10 bases in the middle. CDR1 and CDR2 from the germline V gene are SGDLS and YYNGEE. The CDR3 runs to 15 residues.

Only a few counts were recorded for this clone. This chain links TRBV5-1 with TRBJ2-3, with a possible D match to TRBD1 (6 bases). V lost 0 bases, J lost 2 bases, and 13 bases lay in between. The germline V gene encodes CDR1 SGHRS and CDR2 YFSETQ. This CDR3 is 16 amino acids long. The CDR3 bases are TGCGCCAGCAGCTTGGGAGACAGGCAACACACAGATACGCAGTATTTT. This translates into CASSLGDRQHTDTQYF.

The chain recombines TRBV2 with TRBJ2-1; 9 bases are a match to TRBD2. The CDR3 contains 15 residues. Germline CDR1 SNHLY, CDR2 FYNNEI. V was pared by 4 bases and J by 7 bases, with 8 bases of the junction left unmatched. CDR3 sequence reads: CASSAGAGGSNEQFF. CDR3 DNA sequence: TGTGCCAGCAGTGCTGGGGCGGGGGGGTCAAATGAGCAGTTCTTC. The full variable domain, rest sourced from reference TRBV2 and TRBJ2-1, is EPEVTQTPSHQVTQMGQEVILRCVPISNHLYFYWYRQILGQKVEFLVSFYNNEISEKSEIFDDQFSVERPDGSNFTLKIRSTKLEDSAMYFCASSAGAGGSNEQFFGPGTRLTVL.

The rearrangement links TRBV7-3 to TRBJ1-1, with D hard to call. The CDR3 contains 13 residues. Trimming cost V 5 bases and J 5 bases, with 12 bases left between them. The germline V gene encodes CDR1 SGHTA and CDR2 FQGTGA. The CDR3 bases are TGTGCCAGCAGCGTGACTCCGGGGACTGAAGCTTTCTTT. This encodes CASSVTPGTEAFF.

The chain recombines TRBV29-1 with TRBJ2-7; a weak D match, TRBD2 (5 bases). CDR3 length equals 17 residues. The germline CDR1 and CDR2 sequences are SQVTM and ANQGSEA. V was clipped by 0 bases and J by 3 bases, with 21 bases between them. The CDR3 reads CSVEDGGRGAERYEQYF. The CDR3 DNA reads TGCAGCGTTGAAGATGGCGGCCGGGGTGCGGAGCGCTACGAGCAGTACTTC.

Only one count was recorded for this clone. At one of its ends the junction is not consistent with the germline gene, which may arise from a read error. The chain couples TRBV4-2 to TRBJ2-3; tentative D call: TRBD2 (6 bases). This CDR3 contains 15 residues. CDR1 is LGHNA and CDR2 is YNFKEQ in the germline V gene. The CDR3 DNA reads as TGTGCCAGCAGCCAAAAGGGGACTGGCACCGATACGCAGTATTTT. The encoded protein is CASSQKGTGTDTQYF.

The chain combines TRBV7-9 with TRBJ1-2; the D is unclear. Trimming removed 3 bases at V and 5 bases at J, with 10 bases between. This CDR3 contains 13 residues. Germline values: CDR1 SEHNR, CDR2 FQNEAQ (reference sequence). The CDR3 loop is CASSFTAWYGYTF. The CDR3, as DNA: TGTGCCAGCAGCTTTACAGCCTGGTATGGCTACACCTTC.

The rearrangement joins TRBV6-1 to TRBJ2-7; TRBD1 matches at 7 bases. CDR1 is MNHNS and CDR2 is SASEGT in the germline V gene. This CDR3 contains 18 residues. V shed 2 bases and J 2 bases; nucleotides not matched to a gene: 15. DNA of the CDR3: TGTGCCAGCAGTGAATTAGGTTGGACAGGAGCTAGAACCTACGAGCAGTACTTC. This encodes CASSELGWTGARTYEQYF.

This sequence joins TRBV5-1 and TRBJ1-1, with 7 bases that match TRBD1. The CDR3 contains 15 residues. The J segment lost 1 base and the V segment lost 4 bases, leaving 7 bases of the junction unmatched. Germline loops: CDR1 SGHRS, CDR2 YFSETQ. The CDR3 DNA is TGCGCCAGCAGCGATCCCCAGGGGGGGAACACTGAAGCTTTCTTT. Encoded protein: CASSDPQGGNTEAFF.

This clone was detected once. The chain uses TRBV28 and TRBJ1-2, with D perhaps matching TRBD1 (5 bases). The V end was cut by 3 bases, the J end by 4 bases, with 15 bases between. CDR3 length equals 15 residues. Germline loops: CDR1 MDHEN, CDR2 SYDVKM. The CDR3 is CASSFGAPTAYGYTF. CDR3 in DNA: TGTGCCAGCAGTTTCGGCGCCCCGACAGCCTATGGCTACACCTTC.

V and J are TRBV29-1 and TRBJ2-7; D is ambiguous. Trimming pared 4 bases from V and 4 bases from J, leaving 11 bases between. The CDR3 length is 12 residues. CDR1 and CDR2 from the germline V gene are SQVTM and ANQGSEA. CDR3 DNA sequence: TGCAGCGTTGGAGACGGGTCGTACGAGCAGTACTTC. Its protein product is CSVGDGSYEQYF.

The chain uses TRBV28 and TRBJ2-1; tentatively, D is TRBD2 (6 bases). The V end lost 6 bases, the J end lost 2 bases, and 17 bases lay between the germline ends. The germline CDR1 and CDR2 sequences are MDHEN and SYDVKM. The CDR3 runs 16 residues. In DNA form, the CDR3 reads TGTGCCAGCAGGTCCTTTGTCGGGGGAACCTACAATGAGCAGTTCTTC. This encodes CASRSFVGGTYNEQFF.

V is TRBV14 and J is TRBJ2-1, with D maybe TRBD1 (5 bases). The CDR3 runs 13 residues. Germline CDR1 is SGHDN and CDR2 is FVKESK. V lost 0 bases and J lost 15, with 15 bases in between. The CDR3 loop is CASSQDRYSGSFF. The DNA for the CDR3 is TGTGCCAGCAGCCAAGATCGGTACTCAGGGTCGTTCTTC.

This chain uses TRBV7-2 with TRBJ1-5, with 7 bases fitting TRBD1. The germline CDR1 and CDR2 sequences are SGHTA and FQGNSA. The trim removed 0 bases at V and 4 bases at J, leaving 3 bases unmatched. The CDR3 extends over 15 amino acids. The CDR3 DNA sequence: TGTGCCAGCAGCTTAGCGACAGGGATAAATCAGCCCCAGCATTTT. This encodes CASSLATGINQPQHF. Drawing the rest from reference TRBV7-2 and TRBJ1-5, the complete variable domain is GAGVSQSPSNKVTEKGKDVELRCDPISGHTALYWYRQSLGQGLEFLIYFQGNSAPDKSGLPSDRFSAERTGGSVSTLTIQRTQQEDSAVYLCASSLATGINQPQHFGDGTRLSIL.

The CDR3 region has the DNA TGTGCCAGCAGTGAAATCAGGGGGCGAACTCAGCCCCAGCATTTT. Its protein product is CASSEIRGRTQPQHF. The chain joins TRBV2 to TRBJ1-5, with 8 positions matching TRBD1. Germline assignment: CDR1 SNHLY and CDR2 FYNNEI. Trimming at V came to 2 bases and at J to 6 bases, leaving 6 bases not matched to a gene. This CDR3 comprises 15 residues.